These T cell receptor beta chains were read from a single sample in a study of OX40 agonist ivuxolimab in advanced cancers. The assay was immunoSEQ multiplex PCR, and TCRdb's table has in-frame clones only and misses some. This sample has 70,000 to 95,000 clones, with around four fifths found just once. The sequencing used CD4+ or CD8+ T cells sorted from blood, collected in a trial of the OX40 agonist ivuxolimab. All receptors come from an adult with an advanced solid tumor such as melanoma, head and neck, liver or kidney cancer. Each CDR3 is given with its conserved first and last residue.

>TRBJ2-3|TRBV7-9
CASSPGQGLPDTQYF
>TRBJ1-1|TRBV4-2
CASSRLKQTANEAFF
>TRBJ1-2|TRBV10-3
CAMRAGDGYGYTF
>TRBJ2-2|TRBV7-2
CASSPGTGGTGELFF
>TRBJ2-3|TRBV10-3
CAITPGQSTDTQYF
>TRBJ1-4|TRBV5-6
CASSSGTEYEKLFF
>TRBJ2-4|TRBV28
CASSPRDRGLKNIQYF
>TRBJ1-6|TRBV19
CASSTGRSYNSPLHF
>TRBJ2-2|TRBV15
CATSSPQGRGTGELFF
>TRBJ2-5|TRBV27
CASSPLRRQGVLETQYF
>TRBJ1-6|TRBV7-2
CASSFLTGDSPLHF
>TRBJ2-1|TRBV27
CASTDRGKQFF
>TRBJ2-6|TRBV7-3
CASSSSSGANVLTF
>TRBJ1-4|TRBV7-2
CASSWGGAAEKLFF
>TRBJ2-1|TRBV18
CASSRGGSYNEQFF
>TRBJ1-4|TRBV7-9
CASSLGTANEKLFF
>TRBJ1-4|TRBV28
CASSSGTAFNEKLFF
>TRBJ1-6|TRBV2
CASSDLSAGNNSPLHF
>TRBJ1-2|TRBV29-1
CGGGGVDGYTF
>TRBJ1-2|TRBV6-6
CASKQGGVNYGYTF
>TRBJ1-6|TRBV7-7
CASSLRGSSSYNSPLHF
>TRBJ2-3|TRBV5-1
CASSRSGGPQTDTQYF
>TRBJ1-4|TRBV2
CASSPLLPGQSYEKLFF